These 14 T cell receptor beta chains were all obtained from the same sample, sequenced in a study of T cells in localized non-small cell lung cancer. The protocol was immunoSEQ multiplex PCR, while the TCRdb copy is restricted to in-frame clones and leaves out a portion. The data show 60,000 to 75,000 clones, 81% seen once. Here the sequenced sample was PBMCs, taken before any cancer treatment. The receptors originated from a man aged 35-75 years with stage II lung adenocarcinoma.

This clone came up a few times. CDR3 sequence reads: CASSPWTAGNTIYF. For the CDR3, the DNA is TGCGCCAGCAGCCCTTGGACTGCCGGAAACACCATATATTTT. The chain links TRBV4-1 to TRBJ1-3, with no clear D. The germline V and J ends were trimmed by 4 bases and 4 bases, with 11 bases remaining between them. This CDR3 spans 14 amino acids. Germline CDR1 and CDR2: MGHRA and YSYEKL.

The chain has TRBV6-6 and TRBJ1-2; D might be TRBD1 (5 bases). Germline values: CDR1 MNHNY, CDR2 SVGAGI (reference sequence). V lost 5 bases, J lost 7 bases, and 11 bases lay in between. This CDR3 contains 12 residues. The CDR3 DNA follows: TGTGCCAGCAGTCACCAGGGTGGTGGCTACACCTTC. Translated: CASSHQGGGYTF.

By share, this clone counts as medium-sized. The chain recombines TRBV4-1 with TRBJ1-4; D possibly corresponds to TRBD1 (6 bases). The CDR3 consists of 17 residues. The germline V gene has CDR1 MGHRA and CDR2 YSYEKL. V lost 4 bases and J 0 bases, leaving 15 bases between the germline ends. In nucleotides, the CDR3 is TGCGCCAGCAGCCCCGTAGGACAGTCAGCAACTAATGAAAAACTGTTTTTT. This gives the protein CASSPVGQSATNEKLFF.

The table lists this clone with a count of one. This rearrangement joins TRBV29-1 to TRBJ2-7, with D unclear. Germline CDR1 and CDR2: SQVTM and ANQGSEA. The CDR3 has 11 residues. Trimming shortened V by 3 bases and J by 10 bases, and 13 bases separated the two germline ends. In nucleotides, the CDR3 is TGCAGCGTTGAGGCACAGAAACAACAGTACTTC. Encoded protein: CSVEAQKQQYF.

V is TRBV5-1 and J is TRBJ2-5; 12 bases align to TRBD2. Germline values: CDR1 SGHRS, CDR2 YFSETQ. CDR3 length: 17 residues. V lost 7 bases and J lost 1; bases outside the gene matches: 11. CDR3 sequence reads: CASGTTSGRRGQETQYF. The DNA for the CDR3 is TGCGCCAGCGGGACGACTAGCGGGAGACGTGGCCAAGAGACCCAGTACTTC.

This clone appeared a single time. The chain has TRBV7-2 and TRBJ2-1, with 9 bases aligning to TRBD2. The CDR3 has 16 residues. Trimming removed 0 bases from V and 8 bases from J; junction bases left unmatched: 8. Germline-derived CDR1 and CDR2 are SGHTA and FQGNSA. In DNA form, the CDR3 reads TGTGCCAGCAGCTTAGCGCAGGCGGGAGGGCCTGATGAGCAGTTCTTC. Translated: CASSLAQAGGPDEQFF. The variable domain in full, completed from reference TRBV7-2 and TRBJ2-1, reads GAGVSQSPSNKVTEKGKDVELRCDPISGHTALYWYRQSLGQGLEFLIYFQGNSAPDKSGLPSDRFSAERTGGSVSTLTIQRTQQEDSAVYLCASSLAQAGGPDEQFFGPGTRLTVL.

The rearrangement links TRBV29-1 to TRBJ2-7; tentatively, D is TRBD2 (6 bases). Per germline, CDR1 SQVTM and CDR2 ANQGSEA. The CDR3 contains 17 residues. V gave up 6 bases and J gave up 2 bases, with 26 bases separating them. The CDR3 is CSVGGPARDGGTYEQYF. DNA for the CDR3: TGCAGCGTGGGGGGTCCCGCCCGGGACGGAGGCACCTACGAGCAGTACTTC.

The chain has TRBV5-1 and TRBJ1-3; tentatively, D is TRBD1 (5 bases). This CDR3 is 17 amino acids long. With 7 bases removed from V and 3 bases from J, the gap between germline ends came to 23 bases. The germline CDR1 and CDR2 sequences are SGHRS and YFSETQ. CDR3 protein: CASVPGVKGGGGNTIYF. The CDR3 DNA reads TGCGCCAGCGTACCGGGGGTAAAGGGAGGTGGTGGAAACACCATATATTTT.

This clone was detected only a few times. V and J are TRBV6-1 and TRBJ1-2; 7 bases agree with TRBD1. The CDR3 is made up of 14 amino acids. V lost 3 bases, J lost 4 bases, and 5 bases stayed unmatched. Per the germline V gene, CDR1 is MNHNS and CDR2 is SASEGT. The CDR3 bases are TGTGCCAGCAGTGAGGTTGAGGGGGCCTATGGCTACACCTTC. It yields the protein CASSEVEGAYGYTF.

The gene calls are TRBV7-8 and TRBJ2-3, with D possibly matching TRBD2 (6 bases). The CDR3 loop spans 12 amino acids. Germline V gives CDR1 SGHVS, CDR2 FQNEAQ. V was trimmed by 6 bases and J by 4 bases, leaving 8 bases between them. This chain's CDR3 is CASRSGSDTQYF. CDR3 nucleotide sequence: TGTGCCAGCAGGAGCGGGTCAGATACGCAGTATTTT.

DNA of the CDR3: TGTGCCAGTAGTATAGGACGTAAGGGAACTGAAGCTTTCTTT. Its translation is CASSIGRKGTEAFF. The chain is built from TRBV19 and TRBJ1-1; no firm D call. CDR1 and CDR2 (germline): LNHDA, SQIVND (reference sequence). This CDR3 has 14 residues. V lost 1 base to trimming and J lost 5 bases, with 11 bases between them.

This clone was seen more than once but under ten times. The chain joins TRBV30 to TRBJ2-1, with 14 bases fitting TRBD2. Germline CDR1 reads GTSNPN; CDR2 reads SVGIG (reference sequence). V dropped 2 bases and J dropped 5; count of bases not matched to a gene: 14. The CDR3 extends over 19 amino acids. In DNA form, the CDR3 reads TGTGCCTGGAGTCCCACCCCGGGACTAGCGGGAGCCACCGACAATGAGCAGTTCTTC. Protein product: CAWSPTPGLAGATDNEQFF. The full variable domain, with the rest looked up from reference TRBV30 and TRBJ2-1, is SQTIHQWPATLVQPVGSPLSLECTVEGTSNPNLYWYRQAAGRGLQLLFYSVGIGQISSEVPQNLSASRPQDRQFILSSKKLLLSDSGFYLCAWSPTPGLAGATDNEQFFGPGTRLTVL.

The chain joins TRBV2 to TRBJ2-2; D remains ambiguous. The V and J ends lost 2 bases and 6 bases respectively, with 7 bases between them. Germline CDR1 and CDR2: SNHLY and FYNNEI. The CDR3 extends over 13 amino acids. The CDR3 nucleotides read TGTGCCAGCAGTGAATTTGGTTCCGGGGAGCTGTTTTTT. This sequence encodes CASSEFGSGELFF.

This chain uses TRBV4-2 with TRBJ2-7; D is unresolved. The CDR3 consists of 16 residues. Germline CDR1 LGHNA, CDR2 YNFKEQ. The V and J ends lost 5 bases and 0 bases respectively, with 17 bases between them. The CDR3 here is CASSKSVGESSYEQYF. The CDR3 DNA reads TGTGCCAGCAGCAAAAGCGTCGGAGAGAGCTCCTACGAGCAGTACTTC.